One sample yielded the 19 T cell receptor beta chains listed below, sequenced in a study of Ad26.COV2.S vaccination and SARS-CoV-2 variants. The treatment here: roughly 18 received Ad26.COV2.S at low or high dose, single or two shots; five or six received placebo; per-sample allocation not given. Collection of samples fell on day 63 after the first vaccine or placebo injection. The repertoire was sequenced with immunoSEQ multiplex PCR; TCRdb's copy has only in-frame clones and lacks some. The table has over 350,000 clones, 80% to 90% seen once. Here the sequenced sample was peripheral blood, taken in a trial of Ad26.COV2.S vaccine versus placebo. The source of these receptors is a person aged 18-60 years who received the Ad26.COV2.S COVID-19 vaccine or a placebo.

The V and J genes are TRBV5-4 and TRBJ2-1, with D tentatively TRBD1 or TRBD2 (5 bases each). V was clipped by 0 bases and J by 8 bases, with 15 bases between them. Germline CDR1 and CDR2: SGHNT and YYREEE (reference sequence). The CDR3 is 15 residues long. The CDR3 nucleotides are TGTGCCAGCAGCTTGGAAAACCGGGGACGTGATGAGCAGTTCTTC. Translating it yields CASSLENRGRDEQFF.

In its sample, this clone was seen a few times. The chain joins TRBV19 to TRBJ1-5; a weak D match, TRBD1 (5 bases). Trimming removed 5 bases at V and 6 bases at J, with 8 bases between. The CDR3 totals 12 residues. Germline CDR1 reads LNHDA; CDR2 reads SQIVND (reference sequence). The CDR3 DNA reads as TGTGCCAGTAGTTCCAGGGCTCAGCCCCAGCATTTT. Translation: CASSSRAQPQHF.

The chain couples TRBV6-5 to TRBJ1-1; TRBD1 aligns across 9 bases. Per the germline V gene, CDR1 is MNHEY and CDR2 is SVGAGI. The CDR3 loop spans 14 amino acids. Trimming removed 1 base from V and 10 bases from J; junction bases left unmatched: 7. The CDR3 region is CASSYLGTGSAAFF. The CDR3 nucleotides read TGTGCCAGCAGTTACTTAGGGACAGGGAGTGCAGCTTTCTTT.

V is TRBV2 and J is TRBJ2-7; no firm D call. The ends were cut back, 8 bases at V and 2 bases at J, with 13 bases in the middle. The CDR3 consists of 13 residues. Germline V gives CDR1 SNHLY, CDR2 FYNNEI. Written as DNA, the CDR3 is TGTGCCAGCTTGTGGACGGAAGCCTACGAGCAGTACTTC. As protein: CASLWTEAYEQYF.

CDR3 region: CASSLVQGTEAFF. CDR3 sequence (DNA): TGTGCCAGCAGCTTAGTCCAGGGAACTGAAGCTTTCTTT. The V gene is TRBV5-6, the J gene TRBJ1-1, with D perhaps TRBD1 (5 bases). The V end lost 2 bases, the J end lost 5 bases, and 10 bases lay between the germline ends. This CDR3 has 13 residues. The V gene's germline CDR1 is SGHDT and CDR2 YYEEEE.

In regard to this clone: The same CDR3 arises from other DNA sequences in this sample as well. This chain joins TRBV30 and TRBJ1-5, with a tentative D call TRBD1 (6 bases). From germline, CDR1 is GTSNPN and CDR2 SVGIG (reference sequence). The CDR3 loop spans 13 amino acids. Trimming took 0 bases from V and 5 from J, leaving 8 bases between them. CDR3 bases: TGTGCCTGGAGTGTCAGGGGTGATCAGCCCCAGCATTTT. This encodes CAWSVRGDQPQHF.

This clone was seen more than once but under ten times. CDR3 amino acids: CASGRGGSSYEQYF. The CDR3 DNA sequence: TGTGCCAGCGGGCGCGGCGGGAGCTCCTACGAGCAGTACTTC. The chain recombines TRBV5-5 with TRBJ2-7, with 7 bases fitting TRBD2. The CDR3 extends over 14 amino acids. The V gene's germline CDR1 is SGHKS and CDR2 YYEKEE (reference sequence). J was trimmed by 0 bases and V by 7 bases; bases with no gene match: 7.

V gene TRBV9 combines with J gene TRBJ2-7, with 8 positions matching TRBD2. Germline assignment: CDR1 SGDLS and CDR2 YYNGEE. This CDR3 region has 19 residues. V lost 4 bases, J lost 0 bases, and 18 bases stayed unmatched. Here the CDR3 DNA reads TGTGCCAGCAGCAAAAATAAAAACCCCGGGACTAGGGGCTCCTACGAGCAGTACTTC. It specifies CASSKNKNPGTRGSYEQYF.

The rearrangement uses TRBV6-5 and TRBJ2-2, with 7 bases fitting TRBD1. This CDR3 has 14 amino acids. After removal of 2 bases from V and 6 bases from J, the junction contained 3 bases not matched to a gene. Looked up from germline, CDR1 is MNHEY and CDR2 is SVGAGI. As DNA, the CDR3 is TGTGCCAGCAGTTACGGTCAGGGGGCCGGGGAGCTGTTTTTT. Translated, it gives CASSYGQGAGELFF.

The chain combines TRBV3-1 (or the pseudogene TRBV3-2) with TRBJ2-5; possibly TRBD1 or TRBD2 for D (5 bases each). V lost 0 bases, J lost 5 bases, and 10 bases lay in between. This CDR3 is 14 amino acids long. Germline CDR1 LGHDT, CDR2 YNNKEL (reference sequence). CDR3 sequence: CASSQERGMETQYF. CDR3 coding DNA: TGTGCCAGCAGCCAAGAGAGGGGAATGGAGACCCAGTACTTC.

This chain links TRBV6-5 with TRBJ2-3, with 8 bases matching TRBD2. From germline, CDR1 is MNHEY and CDR2 SVGAGI. This CDR3 spans 14 amino acids. Trimming at V came to 7 bases and at J to 5 bases, leaving 8 bases not matched to a gene. CDR3 sequence: CASTRGGLGDTQYF. CDR3 nucleotides: TGTGCCAGCACACGGGGGGGCCTTGGAGATACGCAGTATTTT.

The V gene is TRBV7-9, the J gene TRBJ2-2; the D is unclear. V dropped 2 bases and J dropped 1 base, with 8 bases sitting between them. This CDR3 comprises 15 residues. CDR1 is SEHNR and CDR2 is FQNEAQ in the germline V gene (reference sequence). The CDR3, as DNA: TGTGCCAGCAGCTTATTGAACGGGAACACCGGGGAGCTGTTTTTT. Translated: CASSLLNGNTGELFF.

This clone was found a few times. The V and J genes are TRBV7-9 and TRBJ2-7; D is undetermined. The CDR3 is 14 amino acids. CDR1 SEHNR and CDR2 FQNEAQ come from the germline V gene (reference sequence). Trimming removed 1 base from V and 1 base from J, with 8 bases in between. The CDR3 DNA reads as TGTGCCAGCAGCTTAGGGACGGTTTCCTACGAGCAGTACTTC. Its protein product is CASSLGTVSYEQYF.

The rearrangement links TRBV2 to TRBJ2-1; unclear D gene. V lost 2 bases and J 7 bases, leaving 9 bases between the germline ends. Per the germline V gene, CDR1 is SNHLY and CDR2 is FYNNEI. The CDR3 has 13 residues. CDR3 nucleotide sequence: TGTGCCAGCAGTGAATGGCCGTGGAATGAGCAGTTCTTC. As protein: CASSEWPWNEQFF.

The chain couples TRBV10-1 to TRBJ2-3, with D possibly being TRBD2 (6 bases). Germline CDR1 WNHNN, CDR2 SYGVQD (reference sequence). The CDR3 sequence is 15 residues long. The ends were cut back, 4 bases at V and 3 bases at J, with 14 bases in the middle. CDR3 bases: TGCGCCAGCAGTGCGGGGACTCTGGGAACAGATACGCAGTATTTT. Translating it yields CASSAGTLGTDTQYF.

The J gene is TRBJ2-1, the V gene TRBV11-2, with TRBD2 as a possible D gene (6 bases). Trimming shortened V by 1 base and J by 6 bases, and 10 bases separated the two germline ends. The CDR3 is 14 amino acids. The germline gives CDR1 SGHAT, CDR2 FQNNGV. CDR3 nucleotide sequence: TGTGCCAGCAGCTTAGGAGGAGGGAGCAATGAGCAGTTCTTC. It translates to CASSLGGGSNEQFF.

The chain joins TRBV5-6 to TRBJ1-1, with D uncertain. The germline V and J ends were trimmed by 0 bases and 2 bases, with 5 bases remaining between them. Germline CDR1 and CDR2: SGHDT and YYEEEE. This CDR3 contains 13 residues. In nucleotides, the CDR3 is TGTGCCAGCAGCTTGGGGCCCAACACTGAAGCTTTCTTT. It is translated as CASSLGPNTEAFF.

This chain connects TRBV10-3 to TRBJ2-2, with D maybe TRBD1 (5 bases). The CDR3 consists of 12 residues. CDR1 and CDR2 from the germline V gene are ENHRY and SYGVKD. V lost 6 bases and J lost 8, with 10 bases in between. The CDR3 DNA sequence: TGTGCCATCAGCCCAGGGCTAGGGGAGCTGTTTTTT. Protein: CAISPGLGELFF.

The gene calls are TRBV15 and TRBJ1-2, with 9 bases fitting TRBD1. Unmatched junction bases numbered 2, after V lost 4 bases and J lost 2 bases. CDR1 is LNHNV and CDR2 is YYDKDF in the germline V gene (reference sequence). The CDR3 loop spans 14 amino acids. CDR3 DNA: TGTGCCACCAGCACGGGACAGGGAAACTATGGCTACACCTTC. This gives the protein CATSTGQGNYGYTF.